This TCR beta chain emerged from a study of PD-1 blockade in classical Hodgkin lymphoma. General study findings and limits: By cycle point C4D1, TCR diversity had risen significantly in CD4+ cells (but not CD8+ cells). Complete responders had baseline diversity similar to newly diagnosed patients.

There are 11 residues in the CDR3. CDR1 and CDR2 from the germline V gene are MNHEY and SVGAGI. Trimming removed 6 bases from V and 4 bases from J, with 6 bases in between. With regard to this clone: Its antigen is as yet unknown.

Exposure to brentuximab vedotin varied, and each patient had relapsed following autologous stem cell transplantation. Sequenced by immunoSEQ multiplex PCR; TCRdb stores in-frame clones only, minus some. This sample has several thousand clones, with approximately 84% found just once. The material was peripheral blood mononuclear cells (PBMCs), obtained at baseline. V and J are TRBV6-5 and TRBJ1-2; no clear D. The clonotype comes from a human donor with classical Hodgkin lymphoma. CDR3 DNA: TGTGCCAGCAGGACCCTCTATGGCTACACCTTC. The encoded protein is CASRTLYGYTF.